Below are 21 T cell receptor beta chains sequenced from a single sample in a study of CDR3 diversity in severe acne. TCRdb fed the PCR reads into MiXCR, producing one record per CDR3 protein. The data show under 95,000 distinct CDR3 sequences, 45% to 50% seen once. The sample taken for sequencing was blood. These receptors were taken from a male donor in good health, serving as a control.

The chain has TRBV2 and TRBJ2-2; 9 bases agree with TRBD2. The CDR3 is 14 amino acids. CDR1 and CDR2 from the germline V gene are SNHLY and FYNNEI. CDR3 protein: CATVTAGGTGELFF. CDR3 coding DNA: TGTGCGACGGTTACAGCGGGAGGAACCGGGGAGCTGTTTTTT.

In the case of this clonotype: Just one base apart from a much larger clone, this may be a read error. This chain joins TRBV6-8 and TRBJ2-5, with TRBD2 as a possible D gene (5 bases). Germline assignment: CDR1 MNHGY and CDR2 SAAAGT. The CDR3 is 15 amino acids. The CDR3 nucleotides read TGTACCAGCAGTCCGCACTGGACTCCAAAAGAGACCCAGTACTTC. Amino acids: CTSSPHWTPKETQYF.

The chain carries TRBV5-1 and TRBJ1-6, with a weak D call TRBD1 (6 bases). V lost 1 base to trimming and J lost 5 bases, with 10 bases between them. Looked up from germline, CDR1 is SGHRS and CDR2 is YFSETQ. The CDR3 length is 15 residues. The DNA for the CDR3 is TGCGCCAGCAGCTTGTACGACAGGCATAATTCACCCCTCCACTTT. The encoded protein is CASSLYDRHNSPLHF.

Concerning this clonotype: Since a much larger clone is just one base distant, this may be a read error. V gene TRBV3-1 combines with J gene TRBJ2-5; D is perhaps TRBD1 (6 bases). The length of the CDR3 is 17 residues. Germline V gene sequence: CDR1 LGHDT, CDR2 YNNKEL (reference sequence). This chain's CDR3 is CACSQGGDTSLRETQYF. CDR3 coding DNA: TGTGCCTGCAGCCAAGGTGGGGACACTTCCCTGAGGGAGACCCAGTACTTC.

This clonotype has ten or more counts. The rearrangement uses TRBV6-1 and TRBJ2-7; no reliable D call. CDR3 length: 11 amino acids. Germline CDR1 MNHNS, CDR2 SASEGT. V dropped 7 bases and J dropped 5 bases, with 9 bases sitting between them. CDR3 in amino acids: CASKSVDEQYF. The CDR3 nucleotides read TGTGCCAGCAAAAGCGTTGACGAGCAGTACTTC.

The genes are TRBV29-1 and TRBJ2-2; 12 nucleotides agree with TRBD2. Per the germline V gene, CDR1 is SQVTM and CDR2 is ANQGSEA. The CDR3 extends over 15 amino acids. J gave up 6 bases and V 6 bases, and 8 bases lay outside the gene matches. The CDR3 nucleotides are TGCAGCGTGAGGAGACTAGCGGGAGATCCCGGGGAGCTGTTTTTT. This translates into CSVRRLAGDPGELFF.

V gene TRBV5-8 combines with J gene TRBJ1-3; D gene unclear. The germline V gene encodes CDR1 SGHTS and CDR2 YDEGEE. The CDR3 spans 14 residues. Trimming took off 4 bases at V and 4 bases at J, with 12 bases between the two ends. CDR3 sequence: CASSHQIWGNTIYF. CDR3 nucleotides: TGTGCCAGCAGCCACCAGATATGGGGAAACACCATATATTTT.

This clonotype was detected ten times or more. V is TRBV6-1 and J is TRBJ1-5; D is ambiguous. Germline assignment: CDR1 MNHNS and CDR2 SASEGT. This CDR3 comprises 14 residues. Trimming removed 1 base at V and 6 bases at J, with 10 bases between. The CDR3 DNA is TGTGCCAGCAGTGAAGTCTGGGCCGTTCAGCCCCAGCATTTT. Its translation: CASSEVWAVQPQHF.

The V call is TRBV20-1, the J call TRBJ1-2; D gene unclear. This CDR3 comprises 12 residues. V dropped 5 bases and J dropped 4 bases, with 11 bases sitting between them. Germline V CDR1 and CDR2: DFQATT, SNEGSKA (reference sequence). The CDR3: CSAALQGYGYTF. CDR3 in DNA: TGCAGTGCTGCCCTCCAAGGCTATGGCTACACCTTC.

In its sample, this clonotype was seen a few times. This chain connects TRBV6-5 to TRBJ2-5; TRBD2 aligns across 13 bases. Per germline, CDR1 MNHEY and CDR2 SVGAGI. This CDR3 has 17 residues. V lost 5 bases, J lost 0 bases, and 6 bases stayed unmatched. The CDR3 DNA reads as TGTGCCAGCAGTACGACTAGCGGGAGGCTGTACCAAGAGACCCAGTACTTC. This codes for CASSTTSGRLYQETQYF.

The CDR3 sequence is CSARDTGLAGGLLNEQFF. The DNA of the CDR3 is TGCAGTGCTAGAGATACCGGACTAGCGGGAGGGCTTTTGAATGAGCAGTTCTTC. V and J are TRBV20-1 and TRBJ2-1, with TRBD2 matching over 15 bases. The CDR3 runs 18 residues. The ends lost 0 bases at V and 7 bases at J; junction bases unmatched: 10. CDR1 is DFQATT and CDR2 is SNEGSKA in the germline V gene (reference sequence).

This clonotype occurred many times. The chain uses TRBV28 and TRBJ1-2; no definite D call. This CDR3 comprises 15 residues. The germline V gene encodes CDR1 MDHEN and CDR2 SYDVKM. V gave up 8 bases and J gave up 6 bases, with 22 bases separating them. CDR3 sequence (DNA): TGTGCCAGCTGTATAGGTACGATGGACGATAATGGCTACACCTTC. Its protein product is CASCIGTMDDNGYTF.

This clonotype turned up a few times. This chain links TRBV5-6 with TRBJ1-2; D gene uncertain. Germline CDR1 reads SGHDT; CDR2 reads YYEEEE. This CDR3 is built from 12 residues. V was shortened by 7 bases and J by 4 bases, with 11 bases between the two germline ends. CDR3 in amino acids: CASFVAGYGYTF. The DNA of the CDR3 is TGTGCCAGCTTCGTGGCTGGCTATGGCTACACCTTC.

This clonotype appeared a few times. The rearrangement joins TRBV6-5 to TRBJ2-7; either TRBD1 or TRBD2 may supply D (6 bases each). Germline CDR1 is MNHEY and CDR2 is SVGAGI. There are 13 residues in the CDR3. Trimming took off 5 bases at V and 5 bases at J, with 13 bases between the two ends. This CDR3 reads CASSRGGTDEQYF. As DNA, the CDR3 is TGTGCCAGCAGTCGAGGGGGGACTGACGAGCAGTACTTC.

The chain is built from TRBV2 and TRBJ1-1, with D uncertain. This CDR3 spans 10 amino acids. Trimming took 4 bases from V and 10 from J, leaving 7 bases between them. The germline V gene encodes CDR1 SNHLY and CDR2 FYNNEI. The CDR3 sequence is CASSGGGAFF. CDR3 in DNA: TGTGCCAGCAGTGGGGGAGGAGCTTTCTTT.

There are a few counts of this clonotype. V usage is TRBV2 and J usage is TRBJ1-1; D remains ambiguous. Between the trimmed V and J ends, which lost 6 bases and 4 bases, there was a span of 15 bases. The CDR3 consists of 14 residues. CDR1 and CDR2 from the germline V gene are SNHLY and FYNNEI. The CDR3 DNA sequence: TGTGCCAGCAGCGAGGAGGGAGTTAGCACTGAAGCTTTCTTT. Encoded protein: CASSEEGVSTEAFF.

V usage is TRBV5-5 and J usage is TRBJ2-3, with 10 bases that match TRBD2. V shed 0 bases and J 2 bases; nucleotides not matched to a gene: 6. The CDR3 length is 17 residues. Germline assignment: CDR1 SGHKS and CDR2 YYEKEE (reference sequence). In DNA, the CDR3 is TGTGCCAGCAGCTTGGCTAGCGGGAGATCCGACACAGATACGCAGTATTTT. Translating gives CASSLASGRSDTDTQYF.

This clonotype was seen at least ten times. Mismatch with germline at one junction end may stem from a read error. V and J are TRBV15 and TRBJ1-1; D gene unclear. The CDR3 consists of 9 residues. Germline V lookup: CDR1 LNHNV, CDR2 YYDKDF (reference sequence). The CDR3 DNA is TGCTTCGAAAACACTGAAGCTTTCTTT. Its translation is CFENTEAFF.

V is TRBV4-1 and J is TRBJ1-1; possibly TRBD1 for D (6 bases). The CDR3 spans 14 residues. From germline, CDR1 is MGHRA and CDR2 YSYEKL. V was shortened by 4 bases and J by 4 bases, with 13 bases between the two germline ends. The CDR3 DNA is TGCGCCAGCAGCCCCGGGGGGGCGGCCACTGAAGCTTTCTTT. Amino acid sequence: CASSPGGAATEAFF.

The rearrangement uses TRBV25-1 and TRBJ1-2, with D possibly TRBD1 on 5 matching bases. Trimming pared 3 bases from V and 6 bases from J, leaving 17 bases between. The CDR3 length is 15 residues. Germline CDR1 MGHDK, CDR2 SYGVNS. The CDR3 DNA is TGTGCCAGCAGTGAGACTGCCGAAGGACAACATGGCTACACCTTC. This codes for CASSETAEGQHGYTF.

This clonotype was counted between two and nine times. The gene calls are TRBV7-8 and TRBJ1-2, with 7 positions matching TRBD1. The CDR3 consists of 14 residues. Germline V gives CDR1 SGHVS, CDR2 FQNEAQ. V lost 5 bases to trimming and J lost 7 bases; unmatched junction nucleotides: 10. This CDR3 reads CASSRYASGGGYTF. CDR3 nucleotides: TGTGCCAGCAGCCGATACGCGTCAGGGGGTGGCTACACCTTC.